The clone carrying this T cell receptor (beta chain) was recorded at least ten times. What it recognizes is unknown. Sample time point: newly diagnosed GD, antithyroid drugs for less than 3 months. There was RNA extracted from PBMCs, and the TCR library was made from it. Each patient gave approximately 10 milliliters of EDTA-anticoagulated peripheral blood. These data are taken from a study of regulatory T cells in long-lasting Graves disease. Whole-study results and caveats: Whereas new patients shared 1,000 or so public clonotypes, persistent patients shared more, at about 2,700. The sample size was small, and this may have reduced accuracy.

The TCR beta library used iRepertoire HTBI primers with Arm-PCR amplification of CDR3. TCRdb reprocessed the multiplex PCR reads with MiXCR, giving one entry per CDR3 protein. The data contain a few hundred thousand distinct CDR3 sequences, around 15% of them singletons. Per the germline V gene, CDR1 is SGHRS and CDR2 is YFSETQ. Trimming at V came to 2 bases and at J to 4 bases, leaving 6 bases not matched to a gene. This CDR3 is built from 15 residues. These data also formed part of another study, on T cells in Graves' hyperthyroidism and ophthalmopathy. As that study records: Stable hyperthyroidism was told apart from ophthalmopathy by a model built on 13 V-J features.

The TCR sequence derives from a woman between 18 and 29 years old with Graves disease. The material was peripheral blood mononuclear cells (PBMCs), obtained at new diagnosis, from a patient treated with antithyroid drugs. The V call is TRBV5-1, the J call TRBJ1-2, with 9 nucleotides matching TRBD1. The CDR3: CASSFGTGNTYGYTF. In DNA, the CDR3 is TGCGCCAGCAGCTTCGGGACAGGGAACACCTATGGCTACACCTTC.